This entry lists 29 T cell receptor beta chains sequenced from one sample in a study of blood T cell repertoires in COVID-19. Assay used: immunoSEQ multiplex PCR; TCRdb lists only in-frame clones, some missing. This table has approximately 290,000 clones, approximately 86% appearing once. The sequencing sample was made of peripheral blood. These receptors came from a human donor with COVID-19, enrolled during active disease. The donor label of this sample is uncertain.

In this sample, this clone turned up once. The rearrangement links TRBV7-2 to TRBJ2-3; the match to TRBD2 covers 11 bases. Germline trimming cut 1 base from V and 2 bases from J; bases unmatched to any gene: 2. The germline V gene encodes CDR1 SGHTA and CDR2 FQGNSA. There are 16 residues in the CDR3. The CDR3 region has the DNA TGTGCCAGCAGCTTAGTAGCGGGAGGGATCACAGATACGCAGTATTTT. Its protein product is CASSLVAGGITDTQYF.

This chain joins TRBV11-2 and TRBJ1-6, with no clear D. Germline CDR1 and CDR2: SGHAT and FQNNGV. The CDR3 is made up of 15 amino acids. Trimming shortened V by 2 bases and J by 7 bases, and 12 bases separated the two germline ends. The DNA of the CDR3 is TGTGCCAGCAGCTTACGAGGGATGGAGAATTCACCCCTCCACTTT. Its translation is CASSLRGMENSPLHF.

The chain combines TRBV5-1 with TRBJ2-7, with 7 bases lining up with TRBD2. Germline V lookup: CDR1 SGHRS, CDR2 YFSETQ. The length of the CDR3 is 14 residues. The junction had 5 bases not matched to a gene; V was cut back by 0 bases and J by 5 bases. The CDR3 coding sequence is TGCGCCAGCAGCTTGGGGCGGGAGTCCCACGAGCAGTACTTC. Translation: CASSLGRESHEQYF.

The chain joins TRBV7-2 to TRBJ2-7, with D tentatively TRBD2 (5 bases). The CDR3 is made up of 15 amino acids. Germline CDR1 SGHTA, CDR2 FQGNSA. Trimming cost V 4 bases and J 3 bases, with 16 bases left between them. DNA for the CDR3: TGTGCCAGCAGCTATAGTCGGAGGCAGGACTACGAGCAGTACTTC. Translated, it gives CASSYSRRQDYEQYF.

CDR3 loop: CASSSRLAGVGDTQYF. The CDR3 bases are TGTGCCAGTAGTTCAAGACTAGCGGGAGTTGGAGATACGCAGTATTTT. J is TRBJ2-3 and V is TRBV19; 12 nucleotides line up with TRBD2. J lost 5 bases, V lost 5 bases, and 8 bases had no gene match. The CDR3 length is 16 residues. Germline lookup yields CDR1 LNHDA and CDR2 SQIVND (reference sequence).

In nucleotides, the CDR3 is TGTGCCAGCAGCTCGACAGGGCCACCCTACGAGCAGTACTTC. Translating gives CASSSTGPPYEQYF. V is TRBV11-3 and J is TRBJ2-7; 7 nucleotides align to TRBD1. The CDR3 contains 14 residues. V was pared by 4 bases and J by 2 bases, with 5 bases of the junction left unmatched. Germline loops: CDR1 SGHNT, CDR2 YENEEA.

The chain has TRBV10-2 and TRBJ2-1, with 14 bases that match TRBD2. CDR1 is WSHSY, CDR2 SAAADI, per germline. The J segment lost 9 bases and the V segment lost 2 bases, leaving 9 bases of the junction unmatched. The CDR3 has 17 amino acids. CDR3 DNA: TGCGCCAGCAGTGAGCCCCGACTAGCGGGAGGGCAGGCTGAGCAGTTCTTC. It translates to CASSEPRLAGGQAEQFF.

The chain joins TRBV11-2 to TRBJ2-3; the match to TRBD2 covers 9 bases. Germline CDR1 and CDR2: SGHAT and FQNNGV. The CDR3 runs 16 residues. Germline trimming cut 1 base from V and 6 bases from J; bases unmatched to any gene: 8. The CDR3 coding sequence is TGTGCCAGCAGCTTAGTTGTAGCGGGAGTACCCGATACGCAGTATTTT. It specifies CASSLVVAGVPDTQYF.

This clone was detected a few times. The chain employs TRBV30 and TRBJ2-7; D call uncertain. Germline V lookup: CDR1 GTSNPN, CDR2 SVGIG (reference sequence). The ends were cut back, 2 bases at V and 3 bases at J, with 11 bases in the middle. The CDR3 is 13 residues long. DNA for the CDR3: TGTGCCTGGAGTTTGGAGCGAAACTACGAGCAGTACTTC. Amino acid sequence: CAWSLERNYEQYF.

V and J are TRBV7-3 and TRBJ2-1, with 7 bases that match TRBD1. CDR1 is SGHTA, CDR2 FQGTGA, per germline. V shed 4 bases and J 7 bases; nucleotides not matched to a gene: 7. The CDR3 is 14 residues long. This chain's CDR3 is CASSSRQGRNEQFF. The CDR3 coding sequence is TGTGCCAGCAGCTCCCGACAGGGTAGAAATGAGCAGTTCTTC.

This clone was seen a few times. The chain has TRBV5-1 and TRBJ1-2; the match to TRBD1 covers 12 bases. With V trimmed by 0 bases and J by 5 bases, 8 bases remained unmatched. The CDR3 is made up of 17 amino acids. Looked up from germline, CDR1 is SGHRS and CDR2 is YFSETQ. CDR3: CASSLDLPGQGAYGYTF. The CDR3 nucleotides are TGCGCCAGCAGCTTGGACCTCCCGGGACAGGGGGCTTATGGCTACACCTTC.

The J gene is TRBJ1-2, the V gene TRBV28, with D uncertain. V gave up 6 bases and J gave up 4 bases, with 12 bases separating them. The CDR3 is made up of 13 amino acids. Germline-derived CDR1 and CDR2 are MDHEN and SYDVKM. The DNA of the CDR3 is TGTGCCAGCAGAGCCGGGTGGGTCTATGGCTACACCTTC. Its protein is CASRAGWVYGYTF.

This clone has a single count. This rearrangement joins TRBV2 to TRBJ1-5; no firm D call. The CDR3 spans 12 residues. Germline V CDR1 and CDR2: SNHLY, FYNNEI. Trimming cost V 8 bases and J 6 bases, with 11 bases left between them. The CDR3 is CASCINPQPQHF. CDR3 nucleotide sequence: TGTGCCAGCTGTATAAATCCTCAGCCCCAGCATTTT.

This clone showed up just once. The rearrangement uses TRBV25-1 and TRBJ2-5; 12 nucleotides match TRBD1. The CDR3 runs to 17 residues. Germline lookup yields CDR1 MGHDK and CDR2 SYGVNS. Unmatched junction bases numbered 7, after V lost 0 bases and J lost 5 bases. The CDR3 coding sequence is TGTGCCAGCAGTGAATATAAGGGACAGGGGGCTTCGGAGACCCAGTACTTC. It translates to CASSEYKGQGASETQYF.

The chain is built from TRBV9 and TRBJ1-1, with 7 bases fitting TRBD1. The CDR3 is 16 residues long. V was clipped by 5 bases and J by 1 base; unmatched bases: 11. CDR1 and CDR2 from the germline V gene are SGDLS and YYNGEE. The CDR3 here is CASRGTGARGNTEAFF. The CDR3 region has the DNA TGTGCCAGCAGAGGTACAGGGGCCAGGGGGAACACTGAAGCTTTCTTT.

The chain carries TRBV28 and TRBJ1-1, with a possible D match to TRBD1 (5 bases). V shed 6 bases and J shed 1 base, with 9 bases lying between them. This CDR3 is 13 amino acids long. Germline assignment: CDR1 MDHEN and CDR2 SYDVKM. CDR3 DNA: TGTGCCAGCAGATTTCAGGGGAACACTGAAGCTTTCTTT. This sequence encodes CASRFQGNTEAFF.

The chain recombines TRBV9 with TRBJ2-1; 8 bases are shared with TRBD1. V shed 3 bases and J 3 bases; nucleotides not matched to a gene: 11. The germline V gene has CDR1 SGDLS and CDR2 YYNGEE. This CDR3 has 17 amino acids. DNA of the CDR3: TGTGCCAGCAGCGCCGACCCCGGACAGGGAATCTACAATGAGCAGTTCTTC. Residues: CASSADPGQGIYNEQFF.

The V call is TRBV9, the J call TRBJ2-2, with D uncertain. The CDR3 consists of 15 residues. Trimming removed 0 bases from V and 1 base from J, with 7 bases in between. The V gene's germline CDR1 is SGDLS and CDR2 YYNGEE. Here the CDR3 reads CASSVVPGNTGELFF. The CDR3 nucleotides are TGTGCCAGCAGCGTAGTTCCAGGGAACACCGGGGAGCTGTTTTTT.

The gene calls are TRBV2 and TRBJ1-5, with TRBD1 matching 11 bases. The CDR3 contains 15 residues. The trim removed 4 bases at V and 3 bases at J, leaving 2 bases unmatched. Germline V gene sequence: CDR1 SNHLY, CDR2 FYNNEI. The CDR3 loop is CASSGDRGANQPQHF. In nucleotides, the CDR3 is TGTGCCAGCAGTGGGGACAGGGGGGCCAATCAGCCCCAGCATTTT.

The chain has TRBV9 and TRBJ1-5; TRBD1 agrees at 9 bases. Trimming took 3 bases from V and 7 from J; bases not matched to a gene: 8. The CDR3 is made up of 15 amino acids. The germline gives CDR1 SGDLS, CDR2 YYNGEE. The CDR3 DNA follows: TGTGCCAGCAGCGCCGATGGGACAGGGAGACAGCCCCAGCATTTT. It translates to CASSADGTGRQPQHF.

J is TRBJ1-1 and V is TRBV11-3; D uncertain. With 1 base removed from V and 2 bases from J, the gap between germline ends came to 8 bases. This CDR3 is 14 amino acids long. The germline gives CDR1 SGHNT, CDR2 YENEEA. This CDR3 reads CASSLGGLNTEAFF. The CDR3 DNA is TGTGCCAGCAGCTTAGGTGGGCTTAACACTGAAGCTTTCTTT.

The CDR3 sequence is CASSSFEGGTHEQYF. The CDR3 DNA reads TGTGCCAGCAGTTCCTTTGAGGGAGGGACCCACGAGCAGTACTTC. V usage is TRBV6-5 and J usage is TRBJ2-7; 7 bases agree with TRBD2. V dropped 4 bases and J dropped 5; count of bases not matched to a gene: 11. This CDR3 has 15 amino acids. In germline, CDR1 is MNHEY, CDR2 SVGAGI.

This chain uses TRBV5-1 with TRBJ2-5; possible D gene TRBD2, 5 bases. Germline loops: CDR1 SGHRS, CDR2 YFSETQ. The CDR3 runs 15 residues. The V gene lost 3 bases and the J gene lost 7 bases, with 19 bases spanning the gap. The CDR3 protein is CASSSLGGSVGTQYF. For the CDR3, the DNA is TGCGCCAGCAGCTCCCTTGGAGGTTCGGTGGGGACCCAGTACTTC.

J is TRBJ1-3 and V is TRBV5-1, with 8 bases fitting TRBD1. After removal of 4 bases from V and 0 bases from J, the junction contained 3 bases not matched to a gene. The CDR3 totals 15 residues. Germline assignment: CDR1 SGHRS and CDR2 YFSETQ. The CDR3 coding sequence is TGCGCCAGCAGCCCTACAGGGGGCTCTGGAAACACCATATATTTT. It encodes CASSPTGGSGNTIYF.

The rearrangement uses TRBV19 and TRBJ2-6, with 8 bases identical to TRBD1. The CDR3 extends over 17 amino acids. Germline V gives CDR1 LNHDA, CDR2 SQIVND (reference sequence). The V and J ends lost 5 bases and 4 bases, in that order; junction bases with no gene match: 10. The CDR3 reads CASSPDRASGGANVLTF. In DNA, the CDR3 is TGTGCCAGTAGTCCGGACAGGGCCTCCGGGGGGGCCAACGTCCTGACTTTC.

CDR3 sequence reads: CASSPRTSGNTGELFF. The CDR3, as DNA: TGTGCCAGTAGTCCCCGGACTAGCGGAAACACCGGGGAGCTGTTTTTT. V and J are TRBV19 and TRBJ2-2, with 10 bases fitting TRBD2. The V segment lost 5 bases and the J segment 2 bases; nucleotides outside the gene matches: 5. The CDR3 loop spans 16 amino acids. The germline V gene encodes CDR1 LNHDA and CDR2 SQIVND (reference sequence).

The genes are TRBV19 and TRBJ1-2; D is uncertain. With 8 bases removed from V and 8 bases from J, the gap between germline ends came to 24 bases. This CDR3 has 15 amino acids. The germline gives CDR1 LNHDA, CDR2 SQIVND (reference sequence). The CDR3 spells CASQPPPRAGVGYTF. The CDR3 nucleotides read TGTGCCAGTCAGCCCCCTCCGAGGGCGGGCGTAGGCTACACCTTC.

V gene TRBV7-9 combines with J gene TRBJ1-2; maybe TRBD1 (6 bases). Looked up from germline, CDR1 is SEHNR and CDR2 is FQNEAQ (reference sequence). V lost 1 base to trimming and J lost 7 bases, with 16 bases between them. The CDR3 has 15 amino acids. The CDR3 DNA reads TGTGCCAGCAGCTTAGGGACAGCCGTCTTAGCTGGCTACACCTTC. This gives the protein CASSLGTAVLAGYTF.

This chain joins TRBV2 and TRBJ2-5, with TRBD1 as a possible D gene (5 bases). Germline V gives CDR1 SNHLY, CDR2 FYNNEI. This CDR3 has 14 amino acids. V lost 3 bases, J lost 5 bases, and 13 bases lay in between. For the CDR3, the DNA is TGTGCCAGCAGTGAGCAGGGTCTTTTCGAGACCCAGTACTTC. It yields the protein CASSEQGLFETQYF.